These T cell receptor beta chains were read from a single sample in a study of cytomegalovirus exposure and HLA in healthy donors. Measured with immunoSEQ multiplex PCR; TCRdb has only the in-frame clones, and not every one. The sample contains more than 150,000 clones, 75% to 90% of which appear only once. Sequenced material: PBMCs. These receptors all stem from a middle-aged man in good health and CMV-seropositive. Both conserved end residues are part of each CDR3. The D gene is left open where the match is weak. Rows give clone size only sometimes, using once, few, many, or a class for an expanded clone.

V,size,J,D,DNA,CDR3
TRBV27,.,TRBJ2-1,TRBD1,TGTGCCGCTTCCCCGGGACAGGTTTACAATGAGCAGTTCTTC,CAASPGQVYNEQFF
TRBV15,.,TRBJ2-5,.,TGTGCCACCAGCAGAGTACCGCGGGGACCCGCGGGAGAGACCCAGTACTTC,CATSRVPRGPAGETQYF
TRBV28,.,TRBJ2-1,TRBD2,TGTGCCAGCAGCGGCGGGGGACCCTCCTACAATGAGCAGTTCTTC,CASSGGGPSYNEQFF
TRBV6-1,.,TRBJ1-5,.,TGTGCCAGCAGTGACTCGCAGGTGGGCCCCCAGCATTTT,CASSDSQVGPQHF
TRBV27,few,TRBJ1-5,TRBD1,TGTGCCAGCAGTGCCCGGACAGGGGGCTATGATCAGCCCCAGCATTTT,CASSARTGGYDQPQHF
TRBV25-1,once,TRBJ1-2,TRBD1,TGTGCCACCCGGACAGGGAACTATGGCTACACCTTC,CATRTGNYGYTF
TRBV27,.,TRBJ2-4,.,TGTGCCAGCAGATCCCTGAGACAGCTAGCCAAAAACATTCAGTACTTC,CASRSLRQLAKNIQYF
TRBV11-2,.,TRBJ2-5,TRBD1,TGTGCCAGCAGCTTAGTTCCTGCAGGGGGCGTAGAGACCCAGTACTTC,CASSLVPAGGVETQYF
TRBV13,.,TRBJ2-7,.,TGTGCCAGCAGCCTCCGGGGGATCGGCGGGGCCTACGAGCAGTACTTC,CASSLRGIGGAYEQYF
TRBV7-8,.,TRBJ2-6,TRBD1,TGTGCCAGCAGCCCGCAGACAGGGTTCTCTGGGGCCAACGTCCTGACTTTC,CASSPQTGFSGANVLTF
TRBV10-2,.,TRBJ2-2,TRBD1,TGCGCCAGCAGGGACAGGGGTAGAGGGTACACCGGGGAGCTGTTTTTT,CASRDRGRGYTGELFF
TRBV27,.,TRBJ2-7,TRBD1,TGTGCCAGCAGGACCCGACAGGGGGCGTACGAGCAGTACTTC,CASRTRQGAYEQYF
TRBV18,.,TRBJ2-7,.,TGTGCCAGCTCACCCAATGACAGGCCGAGCTCCTACGAGCAGTACTTC,CASSPNDRPSSYEQYF
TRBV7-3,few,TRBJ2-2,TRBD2,TGTGCCAGCAGTTCCAGGGGGTTAGCGGGGGCCGGGGAGCTGTTTTTT,CASSSRGLAGAGELFF
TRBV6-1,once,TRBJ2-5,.,TGTGCCAGCAAGGGGTCACTTACCTCAGAGACCCAGTACTTC,CASKGSLTSETQYF
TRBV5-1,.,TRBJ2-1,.,TGCGCCAGCAGCTTGAGCGGGTCCAATGAGCAGTTCTTC,CASSLSGSNEQFF
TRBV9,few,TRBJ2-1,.,TGTGCCAGCAGTAAAGAGGTCGACAATGAGCAGTTCTTC,CASSKEVDNEQFF